There are a few counts of the clone carrying this T cell receptor beta chain. No antigen is known for it. The sample is drawn from a study of T cells after yellow fever vaccination. Study background: It was SMART-Seq v4 Ultra Low Input that prepared the fractions with low cell numbers. Regarding the study as a whole: Re-detected after boosting: most primary clones, 96% of CD4 and 80% to 90% of CD8. Across the CD4 and CD8 compartments, a small share of clonotypes was present in both.

In making TCR cDNA, 5'RACE template switching added a universal primer site and UMIs to it. Each CDR3 protein gets one entry after TCRdb re-called the 5' RACE reads with MiXCR. The sample yields a few hundred thousand distinct CDR3 sequences, 15% to 20% seen once. Trimming pared 5 bases from V and 1 base from J, leaving 8 bases between. Germline V gene sequence: CDR1 SGHTA, CDR2 FQGNSA. This CDR3 comprises 13 residues. The sequence derives from a man between 18 and 35 years old who received the YFV17D yellow fever vaccine. The rearrangement joins TRBV7-2 to TRBJ1-1; D call uncertain. This specimen was PBMCs, taken before the yellow fever booster vaccination. The CDR3 DNA follows: TGTGCCAGCAGCACCCACGGGAACACTGAAGCTTTCTTT. Translation: CASSTHGNTEAFF.